This TCR beta chain was retrieved from a study of blood T cell repertoires in COVID-19. Original processing notes: Amplifying reference gene primers gave estimates of nucleated cell counts. Profiled with immunoSEQ multiplex PCR; TCRdb holds only in-frame clones, not every one. The DNA was the basis for D and trimming; V, J and clone size are from that table. The data contain 300,000 to 400,000 clones, around 89% of them seen just once; the ten biggest clones take up 1.5% to 2%. Germline CDR1 is MDHEN and CDR2 is SYDVKM. The CDR3 is 12 amino acids. Trimming took off 4 bases at V and 8 bases at J, with 6 bases between the two ends.

V usage is TRBV28 and J usage is TRBJ1-6, with TRBD1 as a possible D gene (6 bases). The TCR comes from a young woman with COVID-19, enrolled during active disease. Sequenced material: peripheral blood. In DNA form, the CDR3 reads TGTGCCAGCAGTTCAGGGGATTCACCCCTCCACTTT. Translation gives CASSSGDSPLHF. Filled out from reference TRBV28 and TRBJ1-6, the complete variable domain reads DVKVTQSSRYLVKRTGEKVFLECVQDMDHENMFWYRQDPGLGLRLIYFSYDVKMKEKGDIPEGYSVSREKKERFSLILESASTNQTSMYLCASSSGDSPLHFGNGTRLTVT.